This TCR beta chain is drawn from a study of CD8 T cells in ankylosing spondylitis. Study observations and caveats: The study identified a TCR beta motif of several highly homologous variants that appeared characteristic of ankylosing spondylitis blood.

The germline gives CDR1 LNHNV, CDR2 YYDKDF (reference sequence). Trimming cost V 6 bases and J 1 base, with 12 bases left between them. This CDR3 has 14 amino acids. With respect to this clonotype: Its specificity is not known.

Each CDR3 protein gets one entry after TCRdb re-called the 5' RACE reads with MiXCR. The top ten clones hold over 15% of a sample with under 950,000 distinct CDR3 sequences, under 20% of them seen once. The chain recombines TRBV15 with TRBJ1-1, with D hard to call. The sequence was collected from a male donor with ankylosing spondylitis. The sequenced sample consisted of blood, either unsorted or a sorted T cell fraction (not recorded which). The CDR3 DNA follows: TGTGCCACCAGGAGGGCGCGGGGGAACACTGAAGCTTTCTTT. Amino acid sequence: CATRRARGNTEAFF.